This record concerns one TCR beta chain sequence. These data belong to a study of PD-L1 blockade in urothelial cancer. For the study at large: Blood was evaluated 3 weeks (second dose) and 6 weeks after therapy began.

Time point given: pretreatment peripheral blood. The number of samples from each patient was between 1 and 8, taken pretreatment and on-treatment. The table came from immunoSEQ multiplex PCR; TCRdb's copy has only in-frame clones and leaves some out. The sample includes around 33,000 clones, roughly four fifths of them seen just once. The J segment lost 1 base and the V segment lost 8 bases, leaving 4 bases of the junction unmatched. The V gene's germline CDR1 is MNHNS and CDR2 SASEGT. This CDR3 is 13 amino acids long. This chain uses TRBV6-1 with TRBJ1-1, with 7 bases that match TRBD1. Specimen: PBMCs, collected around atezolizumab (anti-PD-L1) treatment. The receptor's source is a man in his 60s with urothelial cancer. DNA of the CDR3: TGTGCCAGCCGGGACAGAGAGAACACTGAAGCTTTCTTT. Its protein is CASRDRENTEAFF.